The 3 T cell receptor beta chains given below trace back to one sample, sequenced in a study of cytomegalovirus exposure and HLA in healthy donors. Primers: 60 Vbeta forward and 13 Jbeta reverse. Here immunoSEQ multiplex PCR was the method, and the copy in TCRdb shows in-frame clones only, minus some. Of about 200,000 clones detected, approximately 70% appear once; the ten largest clones hold less than 3%. Specimen: PBMCs. The receptors here all came from a man aged 40-49 years in good health and CMV-seropositive.

This clone was recorded a few times. The rearrangement uses TRBV19 and TRBJ2-7; TRBD2 aligns across 15 bases. The CDR3 sequence is 13 residues long. Losses at the gene ends were 10 bases for V and 3 bases for J; bases not matched to a gene: 1. Germline lookup yields CDR1 LNHDA and CDR2 SQIVND (reference sequence). The CDR3 DNA is TGTGCCACGGGACTAGCGGGGGGCTACGAGCAGTACTTC. This sequence encodes CATGLAGGYEQYF.

This chain uses TRBV11-3 with TRBJ2-1, with 10 bases that match TRBD2. With 5 bases clipped from V and 7 bases from J, the junction kept 14 bases outside the gene matches. Germline-derived CDR1 and CDR2 are SGHNT and YENEEA. The CDR3 is 17 amino acids. The CDR3 DNA reads as TGTGCCAGCAGCAGATACGGGGGGAAGCGGGGGGGGAATGAGCAGTTCTTC. Protein: CASSRYGGKRGGNEQFF.

This chain links TRBV7-2 with TRBJ2-1, with a tentative D call TRBD2 (7 bases). V lost 4 bases to trimming and J lost 4 bases, with 17 bases between them. The V gene's germline CDR1 is SGHTA and CDR2 FQGNSA. The CDR3 runs to 16 residues. CDR3 nucleotide sequence: TGTGCCAGCAGCTCTAGAAGGGGGGGAGCTTACAATGAGCAGTTCTTC. This encodes CASSSRRGGAYNEQFF.